This TCR beta chain was recovered during a study of cytomegalovirus exposure and HLA in healthy donors. For the study at large: About 84% of 300 to 450 genotyped donors fell in the Caucasian-associated ancestry cluster.

Concerning this clone: Its antigen is unidentified. At the DNA level, this CDR3 is encoded by other sequences in the same sample as well.

Study-wide points: The authors listed 150 to 200 TCR beta chains as cytomegalovirus-associated.

13 Jbeta primers and 60 Vbeta primers were used for the PCR. The method was immunoSEQ multiplex PCR; TCRdb's version includes in-frame clones alone and lacks a portion of them. The data show about 150,000 clones, less than 85% seen once. This CDR3 contains 14 residues. Germline loops: CDR1 SEHNR, CDR2 FQNEAQ (reference sequence). The ends lost 1 base at V and 7 bases at J; junction bases unmatched: 6. The rearrangement uses TRBV7-9 and TRBJ2-7, with TRBD2 matching over 8 bases. Material for sequencing was PBMCs. This receptor was identified in a man aged 35 to 55 in good health and CMV-seronegative. The CDR3 DNA is TGTGCCAGCAGCTTAGGCGGGCTAGCGGGTGAGCAGTACTTC. It translates to CASSLGGLAGEQYF.